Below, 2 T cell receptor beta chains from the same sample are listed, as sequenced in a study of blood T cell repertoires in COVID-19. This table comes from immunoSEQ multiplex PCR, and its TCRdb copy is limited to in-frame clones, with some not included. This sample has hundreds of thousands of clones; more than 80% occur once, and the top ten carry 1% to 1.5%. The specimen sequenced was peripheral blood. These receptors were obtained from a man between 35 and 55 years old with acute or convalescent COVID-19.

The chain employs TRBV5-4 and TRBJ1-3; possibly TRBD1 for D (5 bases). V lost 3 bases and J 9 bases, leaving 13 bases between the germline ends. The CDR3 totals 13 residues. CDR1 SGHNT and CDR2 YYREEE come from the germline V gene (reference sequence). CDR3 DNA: TGTGCCAGCAGCTACCAGGGCGGGGGCACCATATATTTT. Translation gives CASSYQGGGTIYF.

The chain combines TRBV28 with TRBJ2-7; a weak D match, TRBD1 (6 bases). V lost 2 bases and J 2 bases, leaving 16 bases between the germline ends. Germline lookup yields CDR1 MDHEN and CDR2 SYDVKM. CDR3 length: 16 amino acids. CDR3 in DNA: TGTGCCAGCAGTTTACCCTGGATCAGGGGTCCCTACGAGCAGTACTTC. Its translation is CASSLPWIRGPYEQYF.